This T cell receptor (beta chain) was observed in a study of blood T cell repertoires in COVID-19. The wider study: Sites across the United States, Italy and Spain contributed samples from acute and convalescent COVID-19.

Trimming removed 3 bases at V and 4 bases at J, with 13 bases between. This CDR3 has 15 amino acids. Germline CDR1 reads MNHNY; CDR2 reads SVGAGI (reference sequence). Source study methods: Counts of nucleated cells, estimated from reference gene primer amplification, were obtained. Here immunoSEQ multiplex PCR was the method, and the copy in TCRdb shows in-frame clones only, minus some. That table furnishes V, J and clone size, whereas the DNA furnished D and trimming. In the table there are about 190,000 clones, more than 70% of which are singletons. Sequencing was performed on peripheral blood. The chain employs TRBV6-6 and TRBJ1-3; D uncertain. The receptor was isolated from a man in his forties or fifties with active or convalescent COVID-19. Here the CDR3 DNA reads TGTGCCAGCAGTTATGGAGGCCCAGGAGGAAACACCATATATTTT. It codes for CASSYGGPGGNTIYF.